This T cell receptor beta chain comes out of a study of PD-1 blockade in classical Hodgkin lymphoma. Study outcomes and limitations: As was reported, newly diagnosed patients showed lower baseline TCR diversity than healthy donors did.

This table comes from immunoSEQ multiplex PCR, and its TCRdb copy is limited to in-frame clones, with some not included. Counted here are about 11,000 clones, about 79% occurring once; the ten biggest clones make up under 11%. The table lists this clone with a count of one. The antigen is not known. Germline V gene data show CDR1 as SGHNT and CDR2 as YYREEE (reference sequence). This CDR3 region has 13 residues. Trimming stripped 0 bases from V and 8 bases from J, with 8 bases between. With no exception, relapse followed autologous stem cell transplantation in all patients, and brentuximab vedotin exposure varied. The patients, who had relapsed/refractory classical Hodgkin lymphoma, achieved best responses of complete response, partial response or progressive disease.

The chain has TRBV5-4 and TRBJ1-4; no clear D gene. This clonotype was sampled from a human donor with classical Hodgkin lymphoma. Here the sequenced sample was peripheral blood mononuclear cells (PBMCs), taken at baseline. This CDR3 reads CASSLAGEEKLFF. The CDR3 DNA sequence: TGTGCCAGCAGCTTGGCCGGGGAAGAAAAACTGTTTTTT.